This T cell receptor beta chain was identified during a study of identical twins. TCRdb reanalysed the 5' RACE reads using MiXCR and keeps one entry per CDR3 protein. Among under 300,000 distinct CDR3 sequences listed, approximately 12% were seen once. V was clipped by 6 bases and J by 4 bases; unmatched bases: 7. The CDR3 totals 14 residues. CDR1 is MDHEN and CDR2 is SYDVKM in the germline V gene. Separately, the same data were catalogued under a study of yellow fever vaccine responses in identical twins.

Sequencing used memory (CD45RO+) T cells sorted from blood. The sequence came from a woman aged 18 to 35 in good health. This chain links TRBV28 with TRBJ2-7; 9 nucleotides agree with TRBD1. DNA for the CDR3: TGTGCCAGCAGCAGACCGGGACAGGGTTACGAGCAGTACTTC. Translated: CASSRPGQGYEQYF.